This T cell receptor (beta chain) was obtained from a study of shared clonotypes between healthy human individuals. Study information: The donor pool was made up of a couple of women and a few men aged 18 to 49.

This CDR3 has 16 amino acids. Losses at the gene ends were 11 bases for V and 0 bases for J; bases not matched to a gene: 11. Germline assignment: CDR1 SEHNR and CDR2 FQNEAQ (reference sequence). As handled by the study authors: Junction-only sequences without quality scores came from ImmunoSEQ, so filtering differed. The protocol was immunoSEQ multiplex PCR, while the TCRdb copy is restricted to in-frame clones and leaves out a portion. V, J and clone size reflect that table, while D and trimming were determined from the DNA. The sample includes 450,000 to 500,000 clones, 70% to 80% of them seen just once. Participating donors were healthy, HIV-negative adults free of recent acute infections or vaccinations.

The clonotype comes from a woman aged 40-49 years in good health. Some clones in this sample may be carry-over from other donors' samples. This sequence joins TRBV7-9 and TRBJ2-1; 9 bases match TRBD2. Sequencing was carried out using PBMCs. CDR3 region: CALGAGGSISYNEQFF. The CDR3 coding sequence is TGTGCCCTTGGGGCGGGAGGGTCCATCTCCTACAATGAGCAGTTCTTC.